These T cell receptor beta chains were read from a single sample in a study of blood T cell repertoires in COVID-19. Sequenced by immunoSEQ multiplex PCR; TCRdb stores in-frame clones only, minus some. Among about 300,000 clones listed, roughly 91% were seen once. Sequencing used peripheral blood. The receptor source for this set is a woman aged 25 to 39 with COVID-19, enrolled during active disease. Both conserved end residues are part of each CDR3. A D gene is named only where the DNA matches it firmly.

TRBD1 15 TRBV7-6 CASSYLGTGGEKLFF
. 16 TRBV5-1 CASSLGIPGENTEAFF
TRBD2 15 TRBV28 CASRPRGGIYNEQFF
TRBD1 15 TRBV5-1 CASKGALGNTGELFF
TRBD2 16 TRBV7-2 CASSRTSGPRQETQYF
. 14 TRBV4-1 CASSQELAPREQYF
TRBD1 15 TRBV7-8 CASSLGQGPLQPQHF
. 13 TRBV7-9 CASSQFAGVEAFF
TRBD2 14 TRBV6-2/TRBV6-3 CASSIAGNAYEQYF
. 15 TRBV11-3 CASSLRGDRGNTIYF
TRBD1 18 TRBV5-5 CASSLAPDRSALLSPLHF
TRBD1 15 TRBV28 CASSSLGTDFYGYTF
TRBD2 17 TRBV6-4 CASSDSNSGGGYNEQFF
. 16 TRBV6-1 CASSEGRGNKDTEAFF
TRBD1 14 TRBV11-2 CASSQDRVGEKLFF
. 15 TRBV2 CASSAEGLKTGELFF
TRBD2 15 TRBV7-2 CASSSLAGGTYEQYF
. 14 TRBV11-3 CASSAGTVTDTQYF
TRBD1 15 TRBV19 CASSIMGTANEKLFF
TRBD2 17 TRBV7-9 CASPVSGGNYLTDTQYF
TRBD1 14 TRBV2 CASSESRQGSPYTF
TRBD2 15 TRBV7-2 CASSPQRGLGYEQYF
TRBD1 16 TRBV7-9 CASSPTRDRGVNEQFF
. 13 TRBV6-5 CASQITGTGELFF
. 11 TRBV2 CASRLNYGYTF
. 13 TRBV30 CAWSVQGAQPQHF
TRBD1 16 TRBV5-6 CASSLATGAYNQPQHF
. 16 TRBV18 CASSPAGGFSGNTIYF
TRBD1 13 TRBV29-1 CSVAQGSSYEQYF
TRBD1 14 TRBV9 CASSGDSYYQPQHF
. 14 TRBV7-9 CASSPDRPDQPQHF
. 15 TRBV7-2 CASSLEPGSGNTIYF
. 13 TRBV5-4 CASYGTMNTEAFF
TRBD2 14 TRBV18 CASSPSGGTNEQFF
TRBD2 16 TRBV4-2 CASSWGGSSGTGELFF
. 18 TRBV2 CASSVPQTGKGNTGELFF
. 13 TRBV19 CASIDMNTGELFF
TRBD1 14 TRBV6-5 CASSRNPGQGTQHF
TRBD1 15 TRBV5-1 CASSLGGGMNQPQHF
. 13 TRBV5-6 CASSGGLTGELFF
. 12 TRBV5-4 CASSSHGILPFF
TRBD1 15 TRBV2 CASTANRGQNEKLFF
TRBD1 12 TRBV6-5 CASSPRGRAAFF
. 14 TRBV9 CASSGGQYTGELFF
. 11 TRBV4-2 CASSEEGEQFF
TRBD1 13 TRBV2 CASSQQGPIGYTF
. 13 TRBV10-3 CAHRDSRTYGYTF
TRBD1 15 TRBV6-6 CASNSGQGRTGGYTF
. 12 TRBV2 CASSPDQAPLHF
TRBD2 13 TRBV2 CASTSGGYNEQFF
TRBD1 16 TRBV18 CASSSPGTGGVYEQYF
TRBD1 16 TRBV30 CAWSPKGDRRMEGYTF